The clone carrying this TCR beta chain was seen only a few times. Original processing methods: Estimation of nucleated cell counts relied on the amplification of reference gene primers. The repertoire was sequenced with immunoSEQ multiplex PCR; TCRdb's copy has only in-frame clones and lacks some. The DNA was the basis for D and trimming; V, J and clone size are from that table. The sample lists some 65,000 clones; over 85% were seen once. The CDR3 totals 14 residues. Trimming stripped 7 bases from V and 1 base from J, with 11 bases between. The germline V gene encodes CDR1 MNHNY and CDR2 SVGAGI (reference sequence). The entry originates in a study of blood T cell repertoires in COVID-19. Study information: Donors in the United States, Italy and Spain gave samples during acute or convalescent COVID-19.

The receptor was derived from a man between 65 and 85 years old with active COVID-19. The chain employs TRBV6-6 and TRBJ1-5; D is uncertain. Sequenced sample: peripheral blood. CDR3 sequence reads: CASNLPESNQPQHF. The CDR3 DNA reads as TGTGCCAGCAACCTCCCTGAGAGCAATCAGCCCCAGCATTTT.